The 8 T cell receptor beta chains given below trace back to one sample, sequenced in a study of blood T cell repertoires in COVID-19. Method: immunoSEQ multiplex PCR; TCRdb's copy keeps in-frame clones and lacks some. The profile covers about 300,000 clones, with approximately 89% appearing a single time and roughly 7% taken by the ten largest. Material: peripheral blood. These receptors were taken from a woman in her 30s who had recovered from COVID-19.

The V gene is TRBV5-1, the J gene TRBJ2-6; 9 positions agree with TRBD1. V lost 4 bases and J lost 4; bases outside the gene matches: 6. Per the germline V gene, CDR1 is SGHRS and CDR2 is YFSETQ. This CDR3 has 16 residues. DNA for the CDR3: TGCGCCAGCAGCCCACAGGGGGCGTCCGGGGCCAACGTCCTGACTTTC. This translates into CASSPQGASGANVLTF.

V usage is TRBV28 and J usage is TRBJ1-6; unclear D gene. The V gene lost 4 bases and the J gene lost 8 bases, with 12 bases spanning the gap. CDR1 MDHEN and CDR2 SYDVKM come from the germline V gene. This CDR3 comprises 14 residues. DNA of the CDR3: TGTGCCAGCAGTTACGAGGGTTTTGATTCACCCCTCCACTTT. Protein sequence: CASSYEGFDSPLHF.

This clone turned up a few times. The J gene is TRBJ1-2, the V gene TRBV6-1; D possibly corresponds to TRBD1 (6 bases). Deletions cut 0 bases from V and 6 bases from J, with 11 bases between. This CDR3 is built from 14 residues. CDR1 MNHNS and CDR2 SASEGT come from the germline V gene. The CDR3 DNA reads TGTGCCAGCAGTGAAGCGGGGGGGGCCCATGGCTACACCTTC. This translates into CASSEAGGAHGYTF.

This clone was observed once. V usage is TRBV5-1 and J usage is TRBJ2-3, with 7 bases fitting TRBD2. V was clipped by 3 bases and J by 2 bases; unmatched bases: 3. Germline V CDR1 and CDR2: SGHRS, YFSETQ. The CDR3 consists of 14 residues. CDR3 coding DNA: TGCGCCAGCAGCTCGGGACTACCCACAGATACGCAGTATTTT. Its translation is CASSSGLPTDTQYF.

V usage is TRBV14 and J usage is TRBJ2-2, with 8 bases fitting TRBD2. Trimming removed 3 bases from V and 2 bases from J; junction bases left unmatched: 5. The germline V gene has CDR1 SGHDN and CDR2 FVKESK. This CDR3 is built from 16 residues. The CDR3 sequence is CASSQLSGGNTGELFF. DNA for the CDR3: TGTGCCAGCAGCCAGTTGAGCGGGGGCAACACCGGGGAGCTGTTTTTT. The full variable domain, in which reference TRBV14 and TRBJ2-2 provide the parts outside the CDR3, is EAGVTQFPSHSVIEKGQTVTLRCDPISGHDNLYWYRRVMGKEIKFLLHFVKESKQDESGMPNNRFLAERTGGTYSTLKVQPAELEDSGVYFCASSQLSGGNTGELFFGEGSRLTVL.

This clone appeared a single time. This chain connects TRBV14 to TRBJ2-2, with 10 positions matching TRBD1. Germline loops: CDR1 SGHDN, CDR2 FVKESK. V trimming: 1 base; J trimming: 3 bases; junction bases outside the gene matches: 8. The CDR3 loop spans 18 amino acids. The CDR3 region has the DNA TGTGCCAGCAGCCAAGTGAGACGGACAGGGGGTTACACCGGGGAGCTGTTTTTT. Translation gives CASSQVRRTGGYTGELFF.

A note on this clone: Different DNA sequences within this sample yield the same CDR3. This rearrangement joins TRBV19 to TRBJ2-7; 10 positions agree with TRBD1. Looked up from germline, CDR1 is LNHDA and CDR2 is SQIVND (reference sequence). The CDR3 consists of 14 residues. Losses at the gene ends were 5 bases for V and 3 bases for J; bases not matched to a gene: 4. Written as DNA, the CDR3 is TGTGCCAGTAGTTCCGGGACAGGGGACTACGAGCAGTACTTC. As protein: CASSSGTGDYEQYF.

The genes are TRBV15 and TRBJ2-5, with a possible D match to TRBD2 (6 bases). This CDR3 is built from 12 residues. V was cut by 1 base and J by 7 bases, with 7 bases left in between. Germline lookup yields CDR1 LNHNV and CDR2 YYDKDF (reference sequence). The CDR3 bases are TGTGCCACCAGCAGAGCGGAGGGGACCCAGTACTTC. Protein sequence: CATSRAEGTQYF.